This T cell receptor (beta chain) was identified in a study of blood T cell repertoires in COVID-19. J lost 3 bases, V lost 4 bases, and 12 bases had no gene match. The CDR3 sequence is 16 residues long. Germline values: CDR1 MNHNY, CDR2 SVGAGI (reference sequence). The method was immunoSEQ multiplex PCR; TCRdb's version includes in-frame clones alone and lacks a portion of them. The repertoire holds just over 250,000 clones, around 86% seen once, with roughly 9.8% in the top ten. The clonotype comes from a man aged 35 to 55 who had recovered from COVID-19. Sequenced material: peripheral blood. V is TRBV6-6 and J is TRBJ2-7; 7 bases are a match to TRBD1. DNA for the CDR3: TGTGCCAGCAGTTCGAAAGGACAGGCGCCATTCTACGAGCAGTACTTC. Residues: CASSSKGQAPFYEQYF.